Listed below are T cell receptor beta chains from one sample, sequenced in a study of control samples from healthy donors and cancer patients. Method: immunoSEQ multiplex PCR; TCRdb's copy keeps in-frame clones and lacks some. The sample holds roughly 400,000 clones, over 75% seen once. The sample taken for sequencing was PBMCs. Source of these receptors: a man in his forties with head and neck cancer. Both conserved end residues are part of each CDR3. The order of the fields is D gene, J gene, V gene, CDR3 protein, CDR3 DNA. A D gene is named only where the DNA matches it firmly.

d_gene: TRBD2; j_gene: TRBJ2-1; v_gene: TRBV5-1; CDR3aa: CASSSTSGGYNEQFF; CDR3nt: TGCGCCAGCAGCTCTACTAGCGGGGGGTACAATGAGCAGTTCTTC
d_gene: TRBD2; j_gene: TRBJ2-2; v_gene: TRBV6-5; CDR3aa: CASSYGGGTGELFF; CDR3nt: TGTGCCAGCAGTTACGGGGGGGGCACCGGGGAGCTGTTTTTT
d_gene: NA; j_gene: TRBJ1-1; v_gene: TRBV11-1; CDR3aa: CATTAGPILTEAFF; CDR3nt: TGTGCCACTACGGCGGGTCCAATCCTTACTGAAGCTTTCTTT
d_gene: NA; j_gene: TRBJ2-2; v_gene: TRBV7-9; CDR3aa: CASSTGVSWESGELFF; CDR3nt: TGTGCCAGCAGCACAGGCGTGTCTTGGGAATCCGGGGAGCTGTTTTTT
d_gene: NA; j_gene: TRBJ1-6; v_gene: TRBV7-3; CDR3aa: CASSLHGRGNNSPLHF; CDR3nt: TGTGCCAGCAGCTTACATGGGCGAGGCAATAATTCACCCCTCCACTTT
d_gene: NA; j_gene: TRBJ2-3; v_gene: TRBV5-1; CDR3aa: CASSTSRDGTDTQYF; CDR3nt: TGCGCCAGCAGCACCTCCAGGGATGGCACAGATACGCAGTATTTT
d_gene: TRBD2; j_gene: TRBJ2-1; v_gene: TRBV20-1; CDR3aa: CSASKSGGLNEQFF; CDR3nt: TGCAGTGCTAGTAAGTCGGGAGGGCTGAATGAGCAGTTCTTC
d_gene: NA; j_gene: TRBJ2-5; v_gene: TRBV18; CDR3aa: CASSIAKYQETQYF; CDR3nt: TGTGCCAGCTCAATTGCGAAGTACCAAGAGACCCAGTACTTC
d_gene: NA; j_gene: TRBJ1-4; v_gene: TRBV20-1; CDR3aa: CSARPLEKLFF; CDR3nt: TGCAGTGCCCGCCCCCTTGAAAAACTGTTTTTT
d_gene: NA; j_gene: TRBJ2-2; v_gene: TRBV27; CDR3aa: CASSGAGELFF; CDR3nt: TGTGCCAGTTCAGGGGCCGGGGAGCTGTTTTTT
d_gene: NA; j_gene: TRBJ1-1; v_gene: TRBV11-2; CDR3aa: CASSLPPMNTEAFF; CDR3nt: TGTGCCAGCAGCCTTCCCCCGATGAACACTGAAGCTTTCTTT
d_gene: TRBD2; j_gene: TRBJ2-7; v_gene: TRBV9; CDR3aa: CASSVDSSGRAYEQYF; CDR3nt: TGTGCCAGCAGCGTAGATAGTAGCGGGCGGGCCTACGAGCAGTACTTC
d_gene: NA; j_gene: TRBJ1-1; v_gene: TRBV20-1; CDR3aa: CSARPGEGAFF; CDR3nt: TGCAGTGCTAGACCCGGGGAGGGGGCTTTCTTT
d_gene: NA; j_gene: TRBJ1-6; v_gene: TRBV7-8; CDR3aa: CASSRERVALNSPLHF; CDR3nt: TGTGCCAGCAGCCGCGAGCGAGTTGCGCTTAATTCACCCCTCCACTTT